This is a list of T cell receptor beta chains from one sample in a study of CD8 T cells in ankylosing spondylitis. TCRdb used MiXCR to reprocess the 5' RACE reads, holding one entry per CDR3 protein. This table has 200,000 to 250,000 distinct CDR3 sequences, about 7% appearing once. The sequenced sample consisted of blood, either unsorted or a sorted T cell fraction (not recorded which). The receptors stem from a male donor with ankylosing spondylitis. Both conserved end residues are part of each CDR3. The D gene is left open where the match is weak. The size entry is marked missing in some rows and otherwise reads once, few, many or a size class.

j_gene | v_gene | d_gene | abundance | CDR3aa | CDR3nt
TRBJ2-2 | TRBV4-2 | NA | many | CASSQDLGLSGELFF | TGTGCCAGCAGCCAAGACCTCGGACTAAGCGGGGAGCTGTTTTTT
TRBJ2-3 | TRBV13 | TRBD1 | few | CASKDRVADTQYF | TGTGCCAGCAAGGACAGGGTCGCAGATACGCAGTATTTT
TRBJ2-1 | TRBV11-2 | NA | many | CASSNRRDEQFF | TGTGCCAGCAGCAATCGAAGGGATGAGCAGTTCTTC
TRBJ2-7 | TRBV25-1 | TRBD1 | many | CASSEYRQGTGLRYEQYF | TGTGCCAGCAGTGAATATCGTCAGGGGACAGGATTGAGGTACGAGCAGTACTTC
TRBJ1-3 | TRBV28 | TRBD1 | many | CASSSIRDRVGGNTIYF | TGTGCCAGCAGCTCCATCCGGGACAGGGTAGGAGGAAACACCATATATTTT
TRBJ2-7 | TRBV9 | NA | many | CASSVFGFDEQYF | TGTGCCAGCAGCGTGTTTGGATTTGACGAGCAGTACTTC
TRBJ2-2 | TRBV7-8 | NA | NA | CASSLDRTAGELFF | TGTGCCAGCAGCTTAGATCGGACAGCCGGGGAGCTGTTTTTT
TRBJ1-1 | TRBV7-2 | TRBD1 | many | CASSLARPGTGNTEAFF | TGTGCCAGCAGCTTAGCCCGTCCCGGGACAGGGAACACTGAAGCTTTCTTT
TRBJ2-7 | TRBV6-2/TRBV6-3 | NA | medium-sized | CASSSRTGTYEQYF | TGTGCCAGCAGTTCGAGGACGGGTACCTACGAGCAGTACTTC
TRBJ2-7 | TRBV11-2 | TRBD2 | few | CASSLHGLAISYEQYF | TGTGCCAGCAGCTTACATGGACTAGCGATCTCCTACGAGCAGTACTTC
TRBJ2-5 | TRBV7-9 | NA | NA | CASSSTPTVRETQYF | TGTGCCAGCAGCTCCACACCGACAGTTAGGGAGACCCAGTACTTC
TRBJ1-5 | TRBV28 | TRBD1 | many | CASSFYRGHQPQHF | TGTGCCAGCAGTTTTTACAGGGGACATCAGCCCCAGCATTTT
TRBJ1-5 | TRBV27 | NA | many | CASSLGGSGPQHF | TGTGCCAGCAGTTTAGGGGGGTCGGGGCCCCAGCATTTT
TRBJ1-1 | TRBV5-1 | TRBD1 | many | CASSFGQVNTEAFF | TGCGCCAGCAGCTTCGGACAGGTGAACACTGAAGCTTTCTTT
TRBJ1-1 | TRBV5-6 | NA | many | CASSLKGYVTATEAFF | TGTGCCAGCAGCCTCAAGGGGTATGTCACCGCGACTGAAGCTTTCTTT
TRBJ2-1 | TRBV20-1 | TRBD1 | few | CSAGLRGQGFSLEQFF | TGCAGTGCTGGGCTCAGGGGGCAAGGGTTCTCGCTTGAGCAGTTCTTC